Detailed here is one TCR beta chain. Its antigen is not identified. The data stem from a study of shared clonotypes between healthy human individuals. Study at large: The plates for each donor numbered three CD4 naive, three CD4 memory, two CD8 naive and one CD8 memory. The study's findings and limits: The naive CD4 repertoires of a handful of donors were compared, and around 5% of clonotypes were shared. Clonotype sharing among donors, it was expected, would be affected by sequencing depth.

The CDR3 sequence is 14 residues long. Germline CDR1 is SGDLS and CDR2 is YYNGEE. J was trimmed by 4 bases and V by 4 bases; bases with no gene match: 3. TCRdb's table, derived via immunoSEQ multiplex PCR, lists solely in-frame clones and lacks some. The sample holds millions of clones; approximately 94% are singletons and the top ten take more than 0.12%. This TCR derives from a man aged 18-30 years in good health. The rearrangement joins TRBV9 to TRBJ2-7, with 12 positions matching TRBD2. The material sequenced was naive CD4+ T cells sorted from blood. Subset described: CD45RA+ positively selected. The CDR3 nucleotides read TGTGCCAGCAGCCCCGGGACTAGCGGGTACGAGCAGTACTTC. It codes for CASSPGTSGYEQYF.